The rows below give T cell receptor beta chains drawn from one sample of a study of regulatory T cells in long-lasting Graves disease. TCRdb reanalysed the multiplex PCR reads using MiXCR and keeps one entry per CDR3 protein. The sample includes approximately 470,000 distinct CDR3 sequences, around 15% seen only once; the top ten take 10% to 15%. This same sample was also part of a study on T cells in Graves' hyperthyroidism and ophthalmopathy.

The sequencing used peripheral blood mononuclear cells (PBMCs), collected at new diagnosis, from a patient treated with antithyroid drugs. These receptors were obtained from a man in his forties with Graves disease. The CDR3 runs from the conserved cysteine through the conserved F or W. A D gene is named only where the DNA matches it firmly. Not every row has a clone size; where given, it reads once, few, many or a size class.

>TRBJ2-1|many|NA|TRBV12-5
CASGLPPRRKAYNEQFF
TGTGCTAGTGGTTTGCCACCCCGGCGGAAGGCCTACAATGAGCAGTTCTTC
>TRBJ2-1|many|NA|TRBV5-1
CASSSGAYNEQFF
TGTGCCAGCAGTTCCGGGGCGTACAATGAGCAGTTCTTC
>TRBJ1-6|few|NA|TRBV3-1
CASSSYGGSYNSPLHF
TGTGCCAGCAGCTCGTATGGGGGCTCCTATAATTCACCCCTCCACTTT
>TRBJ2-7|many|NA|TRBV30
CAWSAGTEQYF
TGTGCCTGGAGTGCTGGGACCGAGCAGTACTTC
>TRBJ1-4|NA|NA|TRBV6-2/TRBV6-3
CASSVQGVKLFF
TGTGCCAGCAGTGTACAGGGAGTAAAACTGTTTTTT
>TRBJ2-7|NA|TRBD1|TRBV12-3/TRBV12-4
CASSSQGAPSYEQYF
TGTGCCAGCAGTTCACAGGGGGCCCCCTCCTACGAGCAGTACTTC
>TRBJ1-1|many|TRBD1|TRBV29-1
CSAGGTGGGEAFF
TGCAGCGCCGGGGGGACAGGTGGCGGTGAAGCTTTCTTT
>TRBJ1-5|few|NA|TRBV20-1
CSANDPIQFSQPQHF
TGCAGTGCTAATGACCCCATCCAATTCAGTCAGCCCCAGCATTTT
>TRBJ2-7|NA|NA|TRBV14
CASSPGPSEQYF
TGTGCCAGCAGCCCGGGACCTTCCGAGCAGTACTTC
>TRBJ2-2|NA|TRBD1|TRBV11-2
CASSKTGGVTGELFF
TGTGCCAGCAGCAAAACAGGGGGTGTAACCGGGGAGCTGTTTTTT
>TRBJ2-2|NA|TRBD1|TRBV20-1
CSAHGQGLTGELFF
TGCAGTGCCCACGGACAGGGGTTGACCGGGGAGCTGTTTTTT
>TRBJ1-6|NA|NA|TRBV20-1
CSASLLQRTSPLHF
TGCAGTGCTAGTTTACTCCAGAGGACTTCACCCCTCCACTTT
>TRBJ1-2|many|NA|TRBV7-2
CASSLGVTGYTF
TGTGCCAGCAGCTTAGGTGTGACGGGCTACACCTTC
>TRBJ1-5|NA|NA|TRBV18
CASSPSPRQPQHF
TGTGCCAGCTCACCCTCACCGCGGCAGCCCCAGCATTTT
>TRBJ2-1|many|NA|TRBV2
CASWGWAGEQFF
TGTGCCAGCTGGGGGTGGGCCGGTGAGCAGTTCTTC
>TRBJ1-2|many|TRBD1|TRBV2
CASSGGQGGFSGYTF
TGTGCCAGCAGCGGCGGACAGGGAGGATTCAGTGGCTACACCTTC
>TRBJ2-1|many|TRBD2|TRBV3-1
CASSQDSGNFYNEQFF
TGTGCCAGCAGCCAAGATAGCGGGAACTTCTACAATGAGCAGTTCTTC
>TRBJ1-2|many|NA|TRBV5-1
CASSLTGDNYGYTF
TGCGCCAGCAGCTTAACGGGAGATAACTATGGCTACACCTTC
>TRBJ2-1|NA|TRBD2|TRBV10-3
CAITTREGDNEQFF
TGTGCCATCACTACCCGGGAGGGTGACAATGAGCAGTTCTTC
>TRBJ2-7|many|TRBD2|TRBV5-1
CASSSRLANYEQYF
TGCGCCAGCAGCTCGCGACTAGCGAACTACGAGCAGTACTTC
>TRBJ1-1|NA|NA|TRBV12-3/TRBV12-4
CASSPGWGDTEAFF
TGTGCCAGCAGTCCGGGGTGGGGGGACACTGAAGCTTTCTTT
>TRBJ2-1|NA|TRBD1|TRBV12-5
CASGGTGRSTVYNEQFF
TGTGCTAGTGGTGGGACAGGCAGATCCACCGTATACAATGAGCAGTTCTTC